Below, 21 T cell receptor beta chains from the same sample are listed, as sequenced in a study of cytomegalovirus exposure and HLA in healthy donors (dated by TCRdb to the late 2010s). The library was prepared using the immunoSEQ multiplex PCR assay. A mixture of 60 forward primers for TCR Vbeta segments and 13 reverse primers for TCR Jbeta segments was used in the multiplex PCR. Not all clones reach the TCRdb copy of this immuneACCESS table, which keeps in-frame sequences only. Checked studies attribute under half of the gap to unresolved V genes and leave the rest unexplained. The sample records 150,000 or so clones, roughly 79% of which are singletons. Jointly, the top ten make up around 15% of the sample. Sequenced material: PBMCs. The receptors originated from a man in his forties or fifties in good health and CMV-seropositive.

In nucleotides, the CDR3 is TGTGCCAGCAGCCATTCTAGCGGGGAGGTTTACGAGCAGTACTTC. Translated: CASSHSSGEVYEQYF. V is TRBV5-5 and J is TRBJ2-7; 9 nucleotides match TRBD2. V trimming: 4 bases; J trimming: 4 bases; junction bases outside the gene matches: 9. The CDR3 totals 15 residues. Germline V gene lookup returns CDR1 SGHKS and CDR2 YYEKEE (reference sequence). Full variable domain (rest looked up from reference TRBV5-5 and TRBJ2-7): DAGVTQSPTHLIKTRGQQVTLRCSPISGHKSVSWYQQVLGQGPQFIFQYYEKEERGRGNFPDRFSARQFPNYSSELNVNALLLGDSALYLCASSHSSGEVYEQYFGPGTRLTVT.

The rearrangement links TRBV5-1 to TRBJ1-2; TRBD1 aligns across 7 bases. The junction had 6 bases not matched to a gene; V was cut back by 4 bases and J by 3 bases. CDR3 length equals 14 residues. The germline V gene encodes CDR1 SGHRS and CDR2 YFSETQ. CDR3 loop: CASSGRQGDYGYTF. CDR3 bases: TGCGCCAGCAGCGGCCGACAGGGCGACTATGGCTACACCTTC.

In DNA form, the CDR3 reads TGTGCCAGCAGCCAGCGGGATGGCTTCAATGAGCAGTTCTTC. Translating gives CASSQRDGFNEQFF. This rearrangement joins TRBV14 to TRBJ2-1; the D gene is possibly TRBD2 (6 bases). Per the germline V gene, CDR1 is SGHDN and CDR2 is FVKESK. The V and J ends lost 3 bases and 6 bases respectively, with 12 bases between them. The CDR3 is 14 amino acids.

The CDR3 region is CASSLRRGRNYDEQYF. In nucleotides, the CDR3 is TGCGCCAGCAGCTTGAGGAGGGGACGGAACTACGACGAGCAGTACTTC. The chain couples TRBV5-1 to TRBJ2-7; possibly TRBD2 for D (6 bases). Germline lookup yields CDR1 SGHRS and CDR2 YFSETQ. CDR3 length: 16 residues. Trimming took off 1 base at V and 5 bases at J, with 19 bases between the two ends.

This clone was detected only once. This rearrangement joins TRBV7-2 to TRBJ1-6; 12 nucleotides line up with TRBD1. CDR1 is SGHTA, CDR2 FQGNSA, per germline. The V segment lost 5 bases and the J segment 7 bases; nucleotides outside the gene matches: 15. The CDR3 is 19 amino acids. The CDR3 DNA is TGTGCCAGCAGCCCCGCCCGGTCGGGACAGGGGGCGCGAAATTCACCCCTCCACTTT. This sequence encodes CASSPARSGQGARNSPLHF.

The chain uses TRBV5-4 and TRBJ1-4, with D perhaps TRBD1 (5 bases). The CDR3 is 15 residues long. From germline, CDR1 is SGHNT and CDR2 YYREEE (reference sequence). The V end was cut by 4 bases, the J end by 0 bases, with 10 bases between. The CDR3 here is CASSAGVTTNEKLFF. The CDR3 DNA sequence: TGTGCCAGCAGCGCGGGGGTGACAACTAATGAAAAACTGTTTTTT.

The V call is TRBV6-1, the J call TRBJ2-4; a weak D match, TRBD1 (6 bases). Trimming took 3 bases from V and 0 from J, leaving 9 bases between them. The V gene's germline CDR1 is MNHNS and CDR2 SASEGT. This CDR3 has 15 residues. The CDR3 reads CASSEGHQAKNIQYF. DNA for the CDR3: TGTGCCAGCAGTGAGGGACATCAAGCCAAAAACATTCAGTACTTC.

The genes are TRBV19 and TRBJ1-2; D is ambiguous. The V gene's germline CDR1 is LNHDA and CDR2 SQIVND (reference sequence). This CDR3 region has 13 residues. The V end lost 8 bases, the J end lost 2 bases, and 12 bases lay between the germline ends. CDR3: CASRTVENYGYTF. For the CDR3, the DNA is TGTGCCAGTCGCACAGTCGAGAACTATGGCTACACCTTC.

The V gene is TRBV6-1, the J gene TRBJ2-2, with a weak D call TRBD2 (6 bases). V lost 8 bases to trimming and J lost 4 bases, with 8 bases between them. CDR1 is MNHNS and CDR2 is SASEGT in the germline V gene. The CDR3 covers 12 residues. CDR3 in DNA: TGTGCCAGCCTCGGGGGCACCGGGGAGCTGTTTTTT. It yields the protein CASLGGTGELFF.

Notes on this clone: Sequence at one end of the junction differs from germline and may be a read error. CDR3 protein: CASSSVGGVSYEQHF. Here the CDR3 DNA reads TGTGCCAGCAGTTCAGTCGGGGGGGTCTCCTACGAGCAGCACTTC. The rearrangement uses TRBV6-5 and TRBJ2-7; 8 bases align to TRBD2. This CDR3 is 15 amino acids long. The germline gives CDR1 MNHEY, CDR2 SVGAGI.

Only a few counts were recorded for this clone. The CDR3 loop reads CASSLGTGGNPNEKLFF. CDR3 coding DNA: TGTGCCAGCAGCTTAGGGACAGGGGGCAACCCTAATGAAAAACTGTTTTTT. V is TRBV11-2 and J is TRBJ1-4; TRBD1 matches at 11 bases. With 1 base clipped from V and 3 bases from J, the junction kept 4 bases outside the gene matches. Germline values: CDR1 SGHAT, CDR2 FQNNGV. The length of the CDR3 is 17 residues.

The chain employs TRBV4-1 and TRBJ2-1; 8 bases map to TRBD2. V lost 1 base, J lost 7 bases, and 9 bases stayed unmatched. The CDR3 loop spans 16 amino acids. The germline gives CDR1 MGHRA, CDR2 YSYEKL. CDR3 region: CASSQVRGAAGNEQFF. The CDR3 nucleotides read TGCGCCAGCAGCCAAGTGCGGGGGGCGGCAGGGAATGAGCAGTTCTTC.

This sequence joins TRBV7-9 and TRBJ1-4, with 11 bases identical to TRBD1. The CDR3 is made up of 18 amino acids. The V gene end was trimmed by 1 base and the J gene end by 0 bases; junction bases not matched to a gene: 4. From germline, CDR1 is SEHNR and CDR2 FQNEAQ (reference sequence). CDR3 region: CASSLGDRGYATNEKLFF. CDR3 DNA sequence: TGTGCCAGCAGCTTAGGGGACAGGGGGTATGCAACTAATGAAAAACTGTTTTTT.

This sequence joins TRBV27 and TRBJ2-1; 13 bases fit TRBD2. There are 17 residues in the CDR3. Losses at the gene ends were 10 bases for V and 0 bases for J; bases not matched to a gene: 9. CDR1 and CDR2 from the germline V gene are MNHEY and SMNVEV (reference sequence). CDR3 sequence: CATQLAGGPRSYNEQFF. The CDR3 DNA is TGTGCCACACAACTAGCGGGGGGGCCTCGCTCCTACAATGAGCAGTTCTTC.

The rearrangement links TRBV6-1 to TRBJ1-5; 8 bases agree with TRBD1. Per germline, CDR1 MNHNS and CDR2 SASEGT. Trimming cost V 6 bases and J 6 bases; bases outside gene matches: 7. The CDR3 covers 14 residues. The CDR3: CASRTGGGGQPQHF. CDR3 in DNA: TGTGCCAGCAGAACAGGGGGAGGCGGTCAGCCCCAGCATTTT.

This rearrangement joins TRBV7-6 to TRBJ1-1; 9 bases agree with TRBD1. The J segment lost 4 bases and the V segment lost 1 base, leaving 10 bases of the junction unmatched. The germline gives CDR1 SGHVS, CDR2 FNYEAQ. The CDR3 is 17 amino acids. DNA for the CDR3: TGTGCCAGCAGCTTAGGGGGACAGGGACTTCCCCTCACTGAAGCTTTCTTT. This encodes CASSLGGQGLPLTEAFF. The variable domain in full, with the rest retrieved from reference TRBV7-6 and TRBJ1-1, is GAGVSQSPRYKVTKRGQDVALRCDPISGHVSLYWYRQALGQGPEFLTYFNYEAQQDKSGLPNDRFSAERPEGSISTLTIQRTEQRDSAMYRCASSLGGQGLPLTEAFFGQGTRLTVV.

The chain joins TRBV28 to TRBJ1-5, with D perhaps TRBD1 (5 bases). CDR3 length: 13 amino acids. Looked up from germline, CDR1 is MDHEN and CDR2 is SYDVKM. Trimming shortened V by 8 bases and J by 9 bases, and 17 bases separated the two germline ends. CDR3 protein: CASWDSSGLPQHF. CDR3 nucleotides: TGTGCCAGCTGGGACTCTAGCGGTTTGCCCCAGCATTTT. The variable domain in full, completed from reference TRBV28 and TRBJ1-5, reads DVKVTQSSRYLVKRTGEKVFLECVQDMDHENMFWYRQDPGLGLRLIYFSYDVKMKEKGDIPEGYSVSREKKERFSLILESASTNQTSMYLCASWDSSGLPQHFGDGTRLSIL.

The V gene is TRBV5-1, the J gene TRBJ2-5; 7 positions match TRBD1. The germline gives CDR1 SGHRS, CDR2 YFSETQ. With 4 bases clipped from V and 4 bases from J, the junction kept 4 bases outside the gene matches. There are 13 residues in the CDR3. The CDR3 nucleotides are TGCGCCAGCAGCACCGGGACAGTAGAGACCCAGTACTTC. Translated: CASSTGTVETQYF.

V gene TRBV7-9 combines with J gene TRBJ2-7, with a weak D call TRBD1 (6 bases). CDR3 length equals 13 residues. Trimming removed 6 bases at V and 1 base at J, with 10 bases between. Germline V CDR1 and CDR2: SEHNR, FQNEAQ (reference sequence). The CDR3 DNA reads TGTGCCAGCAGTTTTACAGGGTCCTACGAGCAGTACGTC. Encoded protein: CASSFTGSYEQYV.

V gene TRBV5-1 combines with J gene TRBJ2-5; unclear D gene. Per germline, CDR1 SGHRS and CDR2 YFSETQ. The CDR3 runs 16 residues. V dropped 0 bases and J dropped 5 bases, with 17 bases sitting between them. The DNA of the CDR3 is TGCGCCAGCAGCTTGGGATTTATAGGTCAAGCGGAGACCCAGTACTTC. It specifies CASSLGFIGQAETQYF. Using reference TRBV5-1 and TRBJ2-5 for the parts outside the CDR3, the full variable domain is KAGVTQTPRYLIKTRGQQVTLSCSPISGHRSVSWYQQTPGQGLQFLFEYFSETQRNKGNFPGRFSGRQFSNSRSEMNVSTLELGDSALYLCASSLGFIGQAETQYFGPGTRLLVL.

The V call is TRBV27, the J call TRBJ1-1, with 11 bases matching TRBD1. The CDR3 consists of 15 residues. With 5 bases clipped from V and 6 bases from J, the junction kept 8 bases outside the gene matches. Germline V gives CDR1 MNHEY, CDR2 SMNVEV (reference sequence). This CDR3 reads CASSPDRGQGAEAFF. For the CDR3, the DNA is TGTGCCAGCAGTCCGGACAGGGGGCAGGGCGCTGAAGCTTTCTTT.